Here is one TCR beta chain with its context. The data originate from a study of cytomegalovirus exposure and HLA in healthy donors. The CDR3 has 16 amino acids. The V segment lost 5 bases and the J segment 6 bases; nucleotides outside the gene matches: 10. Germline V gene sequence: CDR1 SGHTA, CDR2 FQGTGA. Use of 60 Vbeta and 13 Jbeta primers characterized the PCR. The protocol was immunoSEQ multiplex PCR, while the TCRdb copy is restricted to in-frame clones and leaves out a portion. The sample lists 250,000 or so clones; roughly 91% were seen once. The TCR comes from a girl aged 2 to 10 in good health and CMV-seronegative. This rearrangement joins TRBV7-3 to TRBJ2-1, with 10 positions matching TRBD2. The sequencing input was PBMCs. The CDR3 DNA reads as TGTGCCAGCAGCCCCCAGGTGGCTAGCGGGGGCAATGAGCAGTTCTTC. Translated: CASSPQVASGGNEQFF. The complete variable domain, with remaining parts taken from reference TRBV7-3 and TRBJ2-1, reads GAGVSQTPSNKVTEKGKYVELRCDPISGHTALYWYRQSLGQGPEFLIYFQGTGAADDSGLPNDRFFAVRPEGSVSTLKIQRTERGDSAVYLCASSPQVASGGNEQFFGPGTRLTVL.